This TCR beta chain appears in the sequencing data of a study of T cells after yellow fever vaccination. The CDR3 length is 15 residues. Losses at the gene ends were 5 bases for V and 5 bases for J; bases not matched to a gene: 8. CDR1 and CDR2 from the germline V gene are KGHSH and LQKENI. Comment on this clonotype: Antigen: not known.

General study results and limits: CD4 and CD8 compartments shared a small share of clonotypes, likely from convergent recombination.

TCRdb reanalysed the 5' RACE reads using MiXCR and keeps one entry per CDR3 protein. Of a few hundred thousand distinct CDR3 sequences listed, roughly 9% are singletons. This chain joins TRBV18 and TRBJ2-1, with 8 bases fitting TRBD2. The specimen comprised CD4+ T cells sorted from PBMCs, sampled 5 days after the yellow fever booster vaccination. The receptor's source is a man younger than 35 who received the YFV17D yellow fever vaccine. CDR3 loop: CASSTAGVTNNEQFF. DNA of the CDR3: TGTGCCAGCTCAACAGCGGGGGTGACGAACAATGAGCAGTTCTTC.